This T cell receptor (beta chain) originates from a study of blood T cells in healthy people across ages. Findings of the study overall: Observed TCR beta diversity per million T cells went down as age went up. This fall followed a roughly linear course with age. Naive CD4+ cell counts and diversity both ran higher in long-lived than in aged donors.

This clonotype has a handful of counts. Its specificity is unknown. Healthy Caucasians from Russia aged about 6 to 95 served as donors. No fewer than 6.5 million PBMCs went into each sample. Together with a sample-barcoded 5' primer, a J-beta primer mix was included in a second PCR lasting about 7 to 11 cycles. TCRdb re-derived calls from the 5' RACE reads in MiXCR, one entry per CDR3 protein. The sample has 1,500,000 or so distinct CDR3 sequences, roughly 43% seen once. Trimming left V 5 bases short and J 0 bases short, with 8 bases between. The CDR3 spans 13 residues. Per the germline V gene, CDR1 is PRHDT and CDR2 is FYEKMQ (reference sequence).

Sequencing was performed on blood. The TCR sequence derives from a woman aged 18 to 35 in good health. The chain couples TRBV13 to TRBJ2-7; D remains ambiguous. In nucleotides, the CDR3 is TGTGCCAGCAGCGTGCTGAGCTCCTACGAGCAGTACTTC. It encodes CASSVLSSYEQYF.